The rows below give T cell receptor beta chains drawn from one sample of a study of blood T cells in healthy people across ages. TCRdb re-derived calls from the 5' RACE reads in MiXCR, one entry per CDR3 protein. Among about 1.7 million distinct CDR3 sequences listed, about 30% were seen once. The sequenced material came from blood. Source of these receptors: a woman under 40 in good health. The CDR3 runs from the conserved cysteine through the conserved F or W. D genes are given only for firm matches. A clone size is listed for some rows: how often the clone was seen (once, few, many), or a class if it is expanded.

V	D	J	size	CDR3	DNA
TRBV20-1	TRBD2	TRBJ2-7	NA	CSAREPGRGDEQYF	TGCAGTGCTAGAGAACCAGGGCGGGGGGACGAGCAGTACTTC
TRBV20-1	NA	TRBJ2-3	few	CSATSERGATDTQYF	TGCAGTGCTACCTCGGAACGGGGGGCCACAGATACGCAGTATTTT
TRBV5-5	NA	TRBJ1-1	NA	CASSFGGRNTEAFF	TGTGCCAGCAGCTTCGGGGGCAGGAACACTGAAGCTTTCTTT
TRBV5-1	NA	TRBJ2-7	many	CASSLVLVGANYEQYF	TGCGCCAGCAGCTTGGTGTTGGTGGGGGCGAACTACGAGCAGTACTTC
TRBV20-1	NA	TRBJ1-1	NA	CSAVDSEAFF	TGCAGTGCGGTGGACAGTGAAGCTTTCTTT
TRBV20-1	NA	TRBJ2-7	few	CSARDTASYEQYF	TGCAGTGCTAGAGATACAGCTTCCTACGAGCAGTACTTC
TRBV5-4	NA	TRBJ1-2	many	CASRDRTTDLAYGYTF	TGTGCCAGCAGGGACCGGACAACCGACCTTGCCTATGGCTACACCTTC
TRBV12-3/TRBV12-4	TRBD2	TRBJ2-7	many	CASSPRLAGFSYEQYF	TGTGCCAGCAGTCCCCGACTAGCGGGCTTCTCCTACGAGCAGTACTTC
TRBV12-3/TRBV12-4	NA	TRBJ1-2	few	CASILLSRGVSYTPSYGYTF	TGTGCCAGCATTCTATTAAGCAGAGGGGTCTCGTACACTCCCAGCTATGGCTACACCTTC
TRBV6-5	NA	TRBJ2-2	few	CASSYGGSRAGNTGELFF	TGTGCCAGCAGTTACGGGGGGTCTAGGGCCGGGAACACCGGGGAGCTGTTTTTT
TRBV4-1	TRBD1	TRBJ2-5	NA	CASSQGQGVRQETQYF	TGCGCCAGCAGCCAAGGTCAGGGGGTGCGCCAAGAGACCCAGTACTTC
TRBV20-1	NA	TRBJ2-6	NA	CSPREVEGGTSGANALTF	TGCAGTCCTCGAGAGGTTGAGGGGGGGACCTCTGGGGCCAACGCCCTGACTTTC
TRBV5-1	TRBD1	TRBJ1-4	few	CASSLGGTGDNEKLFF	TGCGCCAGCAGCTTGGGAGGGACAGGGGATAATGAAAAACTGTTTTTT
TRBV12-3/TRBV12-4	NA	TRBJ1-5	few	CASKDGNGNQPQHF	TGTGCCAGCAAAGACGGAAATGGCAATCAGCCCCAGCATTTT
TRBV20-1	NA	TRBJ2-3	many	CSADSAGATQYF	TGCAGTGCAGACTCCGCCGGCGCTACGCAGTATTTT
TRBV29-1	NA	TRBJ1-2	NA	CSVLEYGYTF	TGCAGCGTTCTTGAGTATGGCTACACCTTC
TRBV28	NA	TRBJ2-1	few	CASIKVPLQFF	TGTGCCAGCATCAAGGTACCATTGCAGTTCTTC
TRBV28	NA	TRBJ2-5	NA	CASSLLGGGKETQYF	TGTGCCAGCAGTTTATTAGGGGGGGGGAAGGAGACCCAGTACTTC
TRBV28	TRBD1	TRBJ1-5	NA	CASVGTGLNQPQHF	TGTGCCAGCGTTGGGACAGGGCTCAATCAGCCCCAGCATTTT
TRBV28	NA	TRBJ1-2	few	CASRLLYRDGYTF	TGTGCCAGCAGACTCCTTTACAGGGACGGCTACACCTTC
TRBV15	TRBD1	TRBJ2-7	many	CATSITDRESYEQYF	TGTGCCACCAGCATAACGGACAGGGAGTCCTACGAGCAGTACTTC
TRBV6-6	NA	TRBJ2-7	many	CASSYHLSGEQYF	TGTGCCAGCAGTTACCATTTGAGTGGCGAGCAGTACTTC
TRBV4-1	NA	TRBJ2-6	many	CASSQDGGRSFSGANVLTF	TGCGCCAGCAGCCAAGATGGCGGCAGGAGCTTCTCTGGGGCCAACGTCCTGACTTTC
TRBV12-3/TRBV12-4	NA	TRBJ2-5	many	CASTPGLHSAQYF	TGTGCCAGCACCCCAGGACTACACTCAGCCCAGTACTTC
TRBV12-3/TRBV12-4	NA	TRBJ2-1	NA	CDSSLVGAGSGNEQFF	TGTGACAGCAGTTTAGTCGGGGCGGGCTCGGGCAATGAGCAGTTCTTC
TRBV7-2	TRBD2	TRBJ2-7	NA	CASSQPRAGGRYEQYF	TGTGCCAGCAGCCAACCCCGAGCGGGAGGTCGGTACGAGCAGTACTTC
TRBV7-2	NA	TRBJ2-7	few	CASSPRRGVFYEQYF	TGTGCCAGCAGCCCTCGACGGGGAGTGTTCTACGAGCAGTACTTC
TRBV6-5	NA	TRBJ2-6	NA	CASSVTGYGANVLTF	TGTGCCAGCAGCGTCACAGGGTACGGGGCCAACGTCCTGACTTTC
TRBV12-5	TRBD1	TRBJ1-5	many	CASGWGQLEGNQPQHF	TGTGCTAGTGGATGGGGACAGTTGGAGGGCAATCAGCCCCAGCATTTT
TRBV2	NA	TRBJ1-5	NA	CASCRQGKNQPQHF	TGTGCCAGCTGCCGACAAGGGAAGAATCAGCCCCAGCATTTT
TRBV12-3/TRBV12-4	NA	TRBJ1-2	many	CASRMMQQASYTF	TGTGCCAGCAGGATGATGCAACAGGCGAGCTACACCTTC
TRBV6-5	NA	TRBJ1-2	NA	CASSYEGISGYTF	TGTGCCAGCAGTTACGAGGGGATCTCTGGCTACACCTTC
TRBV24-1	NA	TRBJ2-1	NA	CATSDEGLNHNEQFF	TGTGCCACCAGTGATGAAGGCCTTAACCACAATGAGCAGTTCTTC
TRBV2	NA	TRBJ2-4	NA	CAGSGREQYF	TGTGCCGGCAGTGGCCGGGAGCAGTACTTC
TRBV7-9	TRBD2	TRBJ2-1	NA	CASSPRQGGLAGGQDNEQFF	TGTGCCAGCAGCCCAAGACAGGGGGGACTAGCGGGAGGGCAAGACAATGAGCAGTTCTTC
TRBV10-1	NA	TRBJ2-5	NA	CASRPPVPETQYF	TGCGCCAGTCGACCCCCAGTCCCAGAGACCCAGTACTTC
TRBV3-1	NA	TRBJ1-5	once	CASSQGAHSRQPQHF	TGTGCCAGCAGCCAAGGTGCCCATAGTCGTCAGCCCCAGCATTTT
TRBV29-1	TRBD1	TRBJ2-2	once	CSATGSTGERFF	TGCAGCGCGACAGGGAGCACCGGGGAGCGGTTTTTT
TRBV2	NA	TRBJ2-6	NA	CASSARTSGANVLTF	TGTGCCAGCAGTGCCCGGACCTCTGGGGCCAACGTCCTGACTTTC
TRBV28	TRBD2	TRBJ2-6	NA	CACSPQRGSGANVLTF	TGTGCCTGCAGTCCCCAGCGGGGCTCTGGGGCCAACGTCCTGACTTTC
TRBV5-1	NA	TRBJ2-1	NA	CASRVSDHYNEQFF	TGCGCCAGCAGAGTATCGGACCACTACAATGAGCAGTTCTTC
TRBV29-1	NA	TRBJ2-5	many	CSGRRGKETQYF	TGCAGCGGCCGCAGGGGAAAAGAGACCCAGTACTTC